The rows below give T cell receptor beta chains drawn from one sample of a study of blood T cell repertoires in COVID-19. The protocol was immunoSEQ multiplex PCR, while the TCRdb copy is restricted to in-frame clones and leaves out a portion. The table lists about 200,000 clones, 70% to 90% of them singletons, with 4.4% in the top ten. Input material: peripheral blood. The receptors come from a man aged 45-65 years with acute or convalescent COVID-19. The CDR3 runs from the conserved cysteine through the conserved F or W. The order of the fields is V gene, D gene, clone size, J gene, CDR3 protein, CDR3 DNA. The D gene is left open where the match is weak. The size entry is marked missing in some rows and otherwise reads once, few, many or a size class.

V: TRBV7-9
D: NA
size: once
J: TRBJ1-2
CDR3: CASSFEDNYGYTF
DNA: TGTGCCAGCAGCTTTGAGGATAACTATGGCTACACCTTC

V: TRBV18
D: NA
size: NA
J: TRBJ2-3
CDR3: CASSPSRGTDTQYF
DNA: TGTGCCAGCTCACCCAGCAGGGGCACAGATACGCAGTATTTT

V: TRBV30
D: TRBD1
size: NA
J: TRBJ1-6
CDR3: CACRQGSSYNSPLHF
DNA: TGTGCCTGCAGACAGGGGAGCTCCTATAATTCACCCCTCCACTTT

V: TRBV12-5
D: NA
size: NA
J: TRBJ2-5
CDR3: CASDPVPQETQYF
DNA: TGTGCTAGTGACCCAGTCCCCCAAGAGACCCAGTACTTC

V: TRBV5-1
D: TRBD1
size: NA
J: TRBJ1-2
CDR3: CASSLIGQGPYGYTF
DNA: TGCGCCAGCAGCTTGATAGGACAGGGGCCTTATGGCTACACCTTC

V: TRBV19
D: TRBD1
size: once
J: TRBJ1-4
CDR3: CASGTGGQVGEKLFF
DNA: TGTGCCAGTGGGACAGGGGGCCAGGTGGGAGAAAAACTGTTTTTT

V: TRBV2
D: NA
size: NA
J: TRBJ1-1
CDR3: CASSEALGGTNTEAFF
DNA: TGTGCCAGCAGTGAAGCGCTTGGGGGCACGAACACTGAAGCTTTCTTT

V: TRBV19
D: NA
size: NA
J: TRBJ1-2
CDR3: CASSIGGIPYGYTF
DNA: TGTGCCAGTAGTATCGGAGGGATTCCCTATGGCTACACCTTC

V: TRBV18
D: NA
size: NA
J: TRBJ1-1
CDR3: CASSPRDYTEAFF
DNA: TGTGCCAGCTCACCGAGGGACTACACTGAAGCTTTCTTT

V: TRBV19
D: NA
size: NA
J: TRBJ2-1
CDR3: CASSTSSGRGRYNEQFF
DNA: TGTGCCAGTAGTACCTCCTCAGGGCGGGGGCGGTACAATGAGCAGTTCTTC

V: TRBV7-8
D: TRBD1
size: once
J: TRBJ1-1
CDR3: CASRFQGEMNTEAFF
DNA: TGTGCCAGCAGGTTCCAGGGGGAAATGAACACTGAAGCTTTCTTT

V: TRBV15
D: NA
size: NA
J: TRBJ2-5
CDR3: CATSRVLDMEETQYF
DNA: TGTGCCACCAGCAGAGTACTCGACATGGAAGAGACCCAGTACTTC

V: TRBV19
D: NA
size: NA
J: TRBJ1-1
CDR3: CASSWQENTEAFF
DNA: TGTGCCAGTAGCTGGCAGGAGAACACTGAAGCTTTCTTT

V: TRBV6-5
D: TRBD1
size: once
J: TRBJ2-1
CDR3: CASSRKGAGGNEQFF
DNA: TGTGCCAGCAGTCGAAAGGGGGCAGGGGGAAATGAGCAGTTCTTC

V: TRBV6-1
D: NA
size: NA
J: TRBJ1-2
CDR3: CASSEYGQKRGYTF
DNA: TGTGCCAGCAGTGAATACGGACAAAAGAGGGGCTACACCTTC

V: TRBV6-5
D: TRBD1
size: NA
J: TRBJ1-2
CDR3: CASSLTGQAIF
DNA: TGTGCCAGCAGTTTAACGGGACAGGCGATCTTC

V: TRBV15
D: NA
size: NA
J: TRBJ1-4
CDR3: CATRAGVNEKLFF
DNA: TGTGCCACCCGGGCCGGGGTTAATGAAAAACTGTTTTTT

V: TRBV9
D: NA
size: NA
J: TRBJ2-3
CDR3: CASSVRQEGDPDTQYF
DNA: TGTGCCAGCAGCGTTCGACAAGAGGGAGACCCAGATACGCAGTATTTT

V: TRBV5-1
D: NA
size: NA
J: TRBJ1-5
CDR3: CARKRGDTSGSNQPQHF
DNA: TGCGCCAGAAAGCGGGGGGACACCTCTGGAAGCAATCAGCCCCAGCATTTT

V: TRBV29-1
D: NA
size: NA
J: TRBJ1-3
CDR3: CSVEWGVNTIYF
DNA: TGCAGCGTTGAGTGGGGAGTCAACACCATATATTTT

V: TRBV12-3/TRBV12-4
D: TRBD1
size: NA
J: TRBJ1-2
CDR3: CASRRTGVGGYTF
DNA: TGTGCCAGCAGACGTACAGGGGTGGGTGGCTACACCTTC

V: TRBV2
D: NA
size: NA
J: TRBJ1-2
CDR3: CASSEAGTSYGYTF
DNA: TGTGCCAGCAGTGAAGCCGGGACATCGTATGGCTACACCTTC

V: TRBV4-1
D: NA
size: many
J: TRBJ2-2
CDR3: CASSPLGGGRVTGELFF
DNA: TGCGCCAGCAGCCCCCTCGGAGGGGGCAGGGTCACCGGGGAGCTGTTTTTT

V: TRBV19
D: TRBD1
size: once
J: TRBJ2-2
CDR3: CASSIGQGIIVAGELFF
DNA: TGTGCCAGTAGTATAGGACAGGGTATTATAGTGGCCGGGGAGCTGTTTTTT

V: TRBV19
D: TRBD1
size: NA
J: TRBJ1-2
CDR3: CASSDAGTGRSVGYTF
DNA: TGTGCCAGTAGTGATGCCGGGACAGGGAGGTCGGTTGGCTACACCTTC

V: TRBV2
D: NA
size: NA
J: TRBJ1-1
CDR3: CASSGGAVNTEAFF
DNA: TGTGCCAGCTCCGGCGGGGCGGTGAACACTGAAGCTTTCTTT

V: TRBV4-1
D: NA
size: NA
J: TRBJ2-1
CDR3: CASSQDRSSLSYNEQFF
DNA: TGCGCCAGCAGCCAAGATAGGAGTAGCCTCTCCTACAATGAGCAGTTCTTC

V: TRBV6-6
D: TRBD2
size: NA
J: TRBJ2-1
CDR3: CASSPGGLEINEQFF
DNA: TGTGCCAGCAGCCCCGGCGGACTAGAAATAAATGAGCAGTTCTTC

V: TRBV15
D: NA
size: NA
J: TRBJ1-3
CDR3: CATSRDSTGNTIYF
DNA: TGTGCCACCAGCAGAGATTCAACTGGAAACACCATATATTTT

V: TRBV7-3
D: NA
size: once
J: TRBJ2-1
CDR3: CASSSGIAGGHGNEQFF
DNA: TGTGCCAGCAGTTCCGGGATAGCCGGAGGGCACGGCAATGAGCAGTTCTTC

V: TRBV6-6
D: NA
size: NA
J: TRBJ2-1
CDR3: CASRQTGSSYNEQFF
DNA: TGTGCCAGCAGACAAACAGGGAGCTCCTACAATGAGCAGTTCTTC

V: TRBV5-1
D: TRBD1
size: NA
J: TRBJ2-2
CDR3: CASSQDRPNTGELFF
DNA: TGCGCCAGCAGCCAGGACAGGCCGAACACCGGGGAGCTGTTTTTT

V: TRBV3-1/TRBV3-2
D: NA
size: NA
J: TRBJ1-2
CDR3: CASSLTDGVGYTF
DNA: TGTGCCAGCAGCCTAACTGACGGGGTGGGCTACACCTTC

V: TRBV18
D: TRBD1
size: NA
J: TRBJ2-6
CDR3: CASSLDRAGANVLTF
DNA: TGTGCCAGCTCGCTGGACAGGGCTGGGGCCAACGTCCTGACTTTC

V: TRBV6-1
D: TRBD1
size: NA
J: TRBJ1-2
CDR3: CASSESDRGLYGYTF
DNA: TGTGCCAGCAGTGAATCGGACAGGGGGCTTTATGGCTACACCTTC

V: TRBV5-1
D: NA
size: NA
J: TRBJ2-7
CDR3: CASSLARSGGSYEQYF
DNA: TGCGCCAGCAGCTTGGCCAGGTCCGGGGGCTCCTACGAGCAGTACTTC

V: TRBV5-1
D: TRBD1
size: NA
J: TRBJ1-2
CDR3: CASSLGRQGADGYTF
DNA: TGCGCCAGCAGCTTGGGACGGCAGGGGGCTGATGGCTACACCTTC

V: TRBV5-1
D: NA
size: once
J: TRBJ2-7
CDR3: CASSLNGQVYEQYF
DNA: TGCGCCAGCAGCTTGAACGGCCAGGTCTACGAGCAGTACTTC

V: TRBV7-8
D: NA
size: once
J: TRBJ2-6
CDR3: CASSNLKNSGANVLTF
DNA: TGTGCCAGCAGCAACCTAAAGAACTCTGGGGCCAACGTCCTGACTTTC

V: TRBV3-1/TRBV3-2
D: NA
size: NA
J: TRBJ1-2
CDR3: CASSQTGEGYTF
DNA: TGTGCCAGCAGCCAAACCGGGGAAGGCTACACCTTC

V: TRBV7-8
D: TRBD1
size: NA
J: TRBJ1-2
CDR3: CASNKAGTGVYGYTF
DNA: TGTGCCAGCAACAAAGCCGGGACAGGGGTGTATGGCTACACCTTC

V: TRBV19
D: TRBD1
size: NA
J: TRBJ1-5
CDR3: CATTGTANQPQHF
DNA: TGTGCCACCACCGGGACAGCGAATCAGCCCCAGCATTTT

V: TRBV5-1
D: TRBD1
size: NA
J: TRBJ2-2
CDR3: CASSSGQAATGELFF
DNA: TGCGCCAGCAGCTCCGGACAGGCCGCGACCGGGGAGCTGTTTTTT

V: TRBV6-1
D: NA
size: NA
J: TRBJ1-2
CDR3: CASSEVVRRVGQNGYTF
DNA: TGTGCCAGCAGTGAAGTGGTGAGGAGGGTGGGGCAGAATGGCTACACCTTC

V: TRBV3-1/TRBV3-2
D: NA
size: NA
J: TRBJ1-1
CDR3: CASSPLARGKNTEAFF
DNA: TGTGCCAGCAGCCCATTAGCGCGAGGGAAGAACACTGAAGCTTTCTTT

V: TRBV5-1
D: NA
size: once
J: TRBJ1-2
CDR3: CASSFGELYGYTF
DNA: TGCGCCAGCAGCTTTGGAGAACTCTATGGCTACACCTTC

V: TRBV27
D: NA
size: NA
J: TRBJ1-4
CDR3: CASGPRLGTVFF
DNA: TGTGCCAGCGGGCCCCGGTTAGGAACTGTTTTTTTT

V: TRBV5-1
D: TRBD1
size: NA
J: TRBJ2-1
CDR3: CASSFGTANNEQFF
DNA: TGCGCCAGCAGCTTCGGGACAGCTAACAATGAGCAGTTCTTC

V: TRBV30
D: NA
size: NA
J: TRBJ1-2
CDR3: CAVSDQALYGYTF
DNA: TGTGCCGTCAGCGACCAAGCACTATATGGCTACACCTTC

V: TRBV3-1/TRBV3-2
D: NA
size: once
J: TRBJ1-5
CDR3: CASSPGDSNQPQHF
DNA: TGTGCCAGCAGCCCCGGAGATAGCAATCAGCCCCAGCATTTT

V: TRBV9
D: NA
size: NA
J: TRBJ2-7
CDR3: CASSVALASYEQYF
DNA: TGTGCCAGCAGCGTAGCTCTGGCCTCCTACGAGCAGTACTTC

V: TRBV3-1/TRBV3-2
D: TRBD1
size: NA
J: TRBJ1-2
CDR3: CASSLPGQKNGYTF
DNA: TGTGCCAGCAGCCTCCCGGGACAGAAAAATGGCTACACCTTC